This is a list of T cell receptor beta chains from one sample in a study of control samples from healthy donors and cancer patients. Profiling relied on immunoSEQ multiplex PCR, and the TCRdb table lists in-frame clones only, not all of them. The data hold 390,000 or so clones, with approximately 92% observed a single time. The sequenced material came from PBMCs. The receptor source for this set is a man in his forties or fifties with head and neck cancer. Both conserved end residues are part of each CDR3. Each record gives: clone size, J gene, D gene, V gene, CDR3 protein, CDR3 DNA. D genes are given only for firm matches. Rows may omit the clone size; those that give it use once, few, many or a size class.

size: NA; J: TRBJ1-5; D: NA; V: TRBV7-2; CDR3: CASSPSGLLGRIVQPQHF; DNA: TGTGCCAGCAGCCCTAGCGGGTTACTGGGTCGAATTGTTCAGCCCCAGCATTTT
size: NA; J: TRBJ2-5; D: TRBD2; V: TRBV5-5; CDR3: CASSFGGGVEETQYF; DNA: TGTGCCAGCAGCTTTGGCGGGGGAGTAGAGGAGACCCAGTACTTC
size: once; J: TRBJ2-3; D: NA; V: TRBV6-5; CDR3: CAARGALSTDTQYF; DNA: TGTGCCGCCCGGGGGGCCCTTAGCACAGATACGCAGTATTTT
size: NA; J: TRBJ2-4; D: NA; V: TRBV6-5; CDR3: CASSSTPNIQYF; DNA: TGTGCCAGCAGTTCGACACCAAACATTCAGTACTTC
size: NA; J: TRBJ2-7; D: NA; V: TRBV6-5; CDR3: CASSTLYEQYF; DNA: TGTGCCAGCAGTACCCTCTACGAGCAGTACTTC
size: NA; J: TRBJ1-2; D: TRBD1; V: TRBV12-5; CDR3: CASGPGTGGYGYTF; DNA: TGTGCTAGTGGCCCCGGGACAGGAGGCTATGGCTACACCTTC
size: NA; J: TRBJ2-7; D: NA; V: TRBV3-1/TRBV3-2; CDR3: CASSPTIGEQYF; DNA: TGTGCCAGCAGCCCAACAATCGGGGAGCAGTACTTC
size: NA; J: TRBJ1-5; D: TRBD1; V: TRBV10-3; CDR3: CAISSGQYSNQPQHF; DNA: TGTGCCATCAGCTCGGGACAGTATAGCAATCAGCCCCAGCATTTT
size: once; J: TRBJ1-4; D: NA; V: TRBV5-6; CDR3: CASSLGLGDEKLFF; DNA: TGTGCCAGCAGCTTGGGTTTGGGGGATGAAAAACTGTTTTTT
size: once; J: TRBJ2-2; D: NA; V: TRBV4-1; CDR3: CASSQQAVPRGGELFF; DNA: TGCGCCAGCAGCCAACAAGCGGTCCCGAGGGGCGGGGAGCTGTTTTTT
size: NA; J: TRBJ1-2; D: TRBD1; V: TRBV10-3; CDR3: CAISEVAGDRGRSNYGYTF; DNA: TGTGCCATCAGTGAGGTTGCTGGGGACAGGGGGCGAAGTAACTATGGCTACACCTTC
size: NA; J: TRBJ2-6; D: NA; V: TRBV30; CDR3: CAWAEGAPGANVLTF; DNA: TGTGCCTGGGCGGAGGGGGCGCCTGGGGCCAACGTCCTGACTTTC
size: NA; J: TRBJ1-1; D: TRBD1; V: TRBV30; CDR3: CAWRDRPNTEAFF; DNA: TGTGCCTGGCGGGACAGGCCGAACACTGAAGCTTTCTTT
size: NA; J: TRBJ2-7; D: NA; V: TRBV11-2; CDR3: CASSLRGQGDEQYF; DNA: TGTGCCAGCAGCTTGAGAGGCCAGGGCGACGAGCAGTACTTC
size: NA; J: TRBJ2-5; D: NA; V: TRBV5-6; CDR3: CASSLDWGEETQYF; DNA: TGTGCCAGCAGCTTGGACTGGGGGGAAGAGACCCAGTACTTC
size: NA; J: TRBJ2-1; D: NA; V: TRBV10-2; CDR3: CASSERTAYNEQFF; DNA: TGCGCCAGCAGTGAGAGAACAGCCTACAATGAGCAGTTCTTC
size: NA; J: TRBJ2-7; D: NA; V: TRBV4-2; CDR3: CASSQDQGFPFAF; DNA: TGTGCCAGCAGCCAAGATCAGGGTTTCCCCTTTGCCTTC